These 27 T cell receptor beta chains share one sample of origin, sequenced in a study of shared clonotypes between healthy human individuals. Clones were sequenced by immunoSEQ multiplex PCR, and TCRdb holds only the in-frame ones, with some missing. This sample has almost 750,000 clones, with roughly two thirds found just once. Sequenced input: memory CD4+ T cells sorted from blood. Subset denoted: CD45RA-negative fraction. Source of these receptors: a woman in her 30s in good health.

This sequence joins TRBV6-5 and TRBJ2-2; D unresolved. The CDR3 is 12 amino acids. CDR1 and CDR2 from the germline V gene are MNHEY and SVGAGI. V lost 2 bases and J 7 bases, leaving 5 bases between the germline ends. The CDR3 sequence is CASSYRIGELFF. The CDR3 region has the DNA TGTGCCAGCAGTTACCGGATCGGGGAGCTGTTTTTT.

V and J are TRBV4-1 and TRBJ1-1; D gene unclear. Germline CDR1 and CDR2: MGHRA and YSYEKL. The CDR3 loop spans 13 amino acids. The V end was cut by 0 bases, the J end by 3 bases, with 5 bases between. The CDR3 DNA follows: TGCGCCAGCAGCCAAGATCTAGACACTGAAGCTTTCTTT. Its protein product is CASSQDLDTEAFF.

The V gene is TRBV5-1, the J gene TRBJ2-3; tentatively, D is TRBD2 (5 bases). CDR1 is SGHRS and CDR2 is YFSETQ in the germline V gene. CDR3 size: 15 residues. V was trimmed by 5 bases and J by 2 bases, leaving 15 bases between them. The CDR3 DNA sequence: TGCGCCAGCAGGCCGACGCCGGAGGTCACAGATACGCAGTATTTT. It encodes CASRPTPEVTDTQYF. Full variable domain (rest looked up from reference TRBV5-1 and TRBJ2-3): KAGVTQTPRYLIKTRGQQVTLSCSPISGHRSVSWYQQTPGQGLQFLFEYFSETQRNKGNFPGRFSGRQFSNSRSEMNVSTLELGDSALYLCASRPTPEVTDTQYFGPGTRLTVL.

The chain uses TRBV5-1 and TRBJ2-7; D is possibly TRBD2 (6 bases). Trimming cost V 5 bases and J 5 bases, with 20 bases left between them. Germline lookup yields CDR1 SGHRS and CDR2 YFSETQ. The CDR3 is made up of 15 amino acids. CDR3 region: CASSTLRRAWNEQYF. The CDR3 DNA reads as TGCGCCAGCAGTACGCTTAGGAGGGCCTGGAACGAGCAGTACTTC.

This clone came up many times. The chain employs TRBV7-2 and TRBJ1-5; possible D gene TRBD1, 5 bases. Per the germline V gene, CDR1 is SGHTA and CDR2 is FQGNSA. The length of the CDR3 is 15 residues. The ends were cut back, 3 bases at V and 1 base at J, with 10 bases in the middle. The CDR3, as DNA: TGTGCCAGCAGCTTCGACAGCCTGAGCAATCAGCCCCAGCATTTT. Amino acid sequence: CASSFDSLSNQPQHF.

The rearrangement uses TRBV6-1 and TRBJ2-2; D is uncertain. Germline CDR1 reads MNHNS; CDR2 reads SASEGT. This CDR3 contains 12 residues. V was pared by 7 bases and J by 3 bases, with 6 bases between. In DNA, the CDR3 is TGTGCCAGCAAGGCGTACACCGGGGAGCTGTTTTTT. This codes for CASKAYTGELFF.

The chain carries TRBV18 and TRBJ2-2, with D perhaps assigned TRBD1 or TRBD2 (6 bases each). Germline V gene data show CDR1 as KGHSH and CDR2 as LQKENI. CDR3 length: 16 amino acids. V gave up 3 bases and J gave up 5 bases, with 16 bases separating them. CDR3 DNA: TGTGCCAGCTCACCGTCCGGGGGCGTCCGGACCGGGGAGCTGTTTTTT. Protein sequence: CASSPSGGVRTGELFF.

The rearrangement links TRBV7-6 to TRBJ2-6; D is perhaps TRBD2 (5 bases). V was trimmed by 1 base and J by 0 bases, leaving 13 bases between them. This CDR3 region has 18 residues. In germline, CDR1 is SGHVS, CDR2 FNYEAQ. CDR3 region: CASSLGAAVDSGANVLTF. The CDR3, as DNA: TGTGCCAGCAGCTTAGGGGCAGCGGTTGACTCTGGGGCCAACGTCCTGACTTTC.

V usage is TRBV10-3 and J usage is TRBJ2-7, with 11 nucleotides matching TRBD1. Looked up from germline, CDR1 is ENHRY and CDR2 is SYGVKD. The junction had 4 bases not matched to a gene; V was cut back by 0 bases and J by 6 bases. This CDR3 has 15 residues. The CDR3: CAISESWTGGSEQYF. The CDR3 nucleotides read TGTGCCATCAGTGAGTCTTGGACAGGGGGCTCCGAGCAGTACTTC.

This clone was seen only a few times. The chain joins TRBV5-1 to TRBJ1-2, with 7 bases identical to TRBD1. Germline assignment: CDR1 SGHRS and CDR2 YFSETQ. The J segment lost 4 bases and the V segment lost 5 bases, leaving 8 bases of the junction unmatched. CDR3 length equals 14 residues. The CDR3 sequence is CASSLSGGSYGYTF. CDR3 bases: TGCGCCAGCAGTCTGTCAGGGGGAAGCTATGGCTACACCTTC.

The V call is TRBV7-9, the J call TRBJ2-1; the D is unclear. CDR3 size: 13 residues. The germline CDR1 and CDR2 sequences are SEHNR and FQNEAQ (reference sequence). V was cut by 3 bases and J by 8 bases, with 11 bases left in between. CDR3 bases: TGTGCCAGCAGCTTGTTGACCAAGGATGAGCAGTTCTTC. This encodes CASSLLTKDEQFF.

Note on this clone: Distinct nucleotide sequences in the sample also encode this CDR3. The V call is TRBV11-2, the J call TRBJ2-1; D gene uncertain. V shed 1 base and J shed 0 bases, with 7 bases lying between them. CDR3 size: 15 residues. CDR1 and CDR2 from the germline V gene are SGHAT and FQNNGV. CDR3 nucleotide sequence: TGTGCCAGCAGCTTAGCGGAAAGCTCCTACAATGAGCAGTTCTTC. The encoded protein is CASSLAESSYNEQFF.

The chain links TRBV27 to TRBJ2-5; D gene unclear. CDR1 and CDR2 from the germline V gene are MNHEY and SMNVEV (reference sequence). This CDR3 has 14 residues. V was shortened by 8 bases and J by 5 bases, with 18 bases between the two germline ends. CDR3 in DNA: TGTGCCAGCCTTTCAACCGGGCCCGTGGAGACCCAGTACTTC. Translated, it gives CASLSTGPVETQYF.

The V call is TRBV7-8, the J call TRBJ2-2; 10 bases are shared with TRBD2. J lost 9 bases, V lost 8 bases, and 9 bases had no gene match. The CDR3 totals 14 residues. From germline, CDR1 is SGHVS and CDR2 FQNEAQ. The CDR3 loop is CASSLAGVLRELFF. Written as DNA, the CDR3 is TGTGCCAGCTCGCTAGCGGGAGTCCTCCGGGAGCTGTTTTTT.

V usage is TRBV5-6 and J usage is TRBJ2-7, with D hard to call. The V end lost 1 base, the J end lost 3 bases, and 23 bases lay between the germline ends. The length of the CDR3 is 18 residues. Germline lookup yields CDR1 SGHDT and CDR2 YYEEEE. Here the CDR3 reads CASSLSPGQPTFHYEQYF. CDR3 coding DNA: TGTGCCAGCAGCTTGTCCCCTGGGCAGCCCACCTTTCACTACGAGCAGTACTTC.

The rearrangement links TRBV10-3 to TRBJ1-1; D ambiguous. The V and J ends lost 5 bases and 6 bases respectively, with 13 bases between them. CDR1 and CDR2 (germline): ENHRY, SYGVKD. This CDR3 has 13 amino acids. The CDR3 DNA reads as TGTGCCATCAGTTGGCGGGGAGACGCTGAAGCTTTCTTT. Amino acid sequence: CAISWRGDAEAFF.

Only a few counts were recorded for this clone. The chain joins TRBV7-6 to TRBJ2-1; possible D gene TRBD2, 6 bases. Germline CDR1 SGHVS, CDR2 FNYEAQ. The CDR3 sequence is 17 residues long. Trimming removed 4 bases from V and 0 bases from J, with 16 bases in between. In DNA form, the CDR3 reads TGTGCCAGCAGCTCCGTTGGGACTGCGAGCTCCTACAATGAGCAGTTCTTC. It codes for CASSSVGTASSYNEQFF.

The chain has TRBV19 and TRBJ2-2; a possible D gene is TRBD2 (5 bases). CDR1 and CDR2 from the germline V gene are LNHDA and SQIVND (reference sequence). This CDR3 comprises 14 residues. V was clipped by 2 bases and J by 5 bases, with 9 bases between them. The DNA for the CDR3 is TGTGCCAGTAGTATATTCGGGGAGACCGGGGAGCTGTTTTTT. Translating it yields CASSIFGETGELFF.

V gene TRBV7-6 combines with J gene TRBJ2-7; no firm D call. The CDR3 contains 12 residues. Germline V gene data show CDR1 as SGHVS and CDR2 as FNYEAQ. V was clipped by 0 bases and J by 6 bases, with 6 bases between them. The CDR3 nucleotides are TGTGCCAGCAGCTTAGCGCTTGCCGAGCAGTACTTC. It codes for CASSLALAEQYF.

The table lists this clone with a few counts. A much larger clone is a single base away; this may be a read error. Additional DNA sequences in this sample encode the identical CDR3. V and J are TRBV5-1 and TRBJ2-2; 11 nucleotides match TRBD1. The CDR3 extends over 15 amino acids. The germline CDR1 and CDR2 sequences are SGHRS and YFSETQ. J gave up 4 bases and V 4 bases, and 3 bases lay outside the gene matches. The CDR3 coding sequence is TGCGCCAGCAGCCCTGGGACAGGGGGCACCGGGGAGCTGTTTTTT. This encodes CASSPGTGGTGELFF.

For the CDR3, the DNA is TGTGCCAGTAGTATAGGGACAGGGGGCATAAAAAACATTCAGTACTTC. Its protein product is CASSIGTGGIKNIQYF. V and J are TRBV19 and TRBJ2-4, with 11 bases lining up with TRBD1. Germline loops: CDR1 LNHDA, CDR2 SQIVND (reference sequence). Trimming at V came to 1 base and at J to 4 bases, leaving 3 bases not matched to a gene. The CDR3 has 16 amino acids.

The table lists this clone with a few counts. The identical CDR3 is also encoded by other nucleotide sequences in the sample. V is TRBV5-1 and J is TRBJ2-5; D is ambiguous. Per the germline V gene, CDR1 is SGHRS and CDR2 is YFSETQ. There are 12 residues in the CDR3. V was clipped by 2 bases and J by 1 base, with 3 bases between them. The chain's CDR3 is CASSFPQETQYF. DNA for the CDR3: TGCGCCAGCAGCTTTCCCCAAGAGACCCAGTACTTC. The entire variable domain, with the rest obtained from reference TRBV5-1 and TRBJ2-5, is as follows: KAGVTQTPRYLIKTRGQQVTLSCSPISGHRSVSWYQQTPGQGLQFLFEYFSETQRNKGNFPGRFSGRQFSNSRSEMNVSTLELGDSALYLCASSFPQETQYFGPGTRLLVL.

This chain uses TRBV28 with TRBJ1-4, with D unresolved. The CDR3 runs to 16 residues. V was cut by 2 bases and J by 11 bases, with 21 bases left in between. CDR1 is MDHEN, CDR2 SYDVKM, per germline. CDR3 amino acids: CASSLDLKTLWTKLFF. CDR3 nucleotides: TGTGCCAGCAGTTTAGACCTTAAAACCCTGTGGACCAAACTGTTTTTT.

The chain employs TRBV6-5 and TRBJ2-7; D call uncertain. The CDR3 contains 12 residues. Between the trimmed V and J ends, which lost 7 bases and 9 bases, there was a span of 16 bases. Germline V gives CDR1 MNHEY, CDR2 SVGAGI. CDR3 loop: CASKTRLTRQYF. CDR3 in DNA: TGTGCCAGCAAGACAAGGCTTACGAGGCAGTACTTC.

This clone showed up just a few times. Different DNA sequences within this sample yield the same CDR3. The DNA for the CDR3 is TGTGCCAGCTCACCCGGGAGCAATGAGCAGTTCTTC. Translated, it gives CASSPGSNEQFF. This sequence joins TRBV18 and TRBJ2-1; a possible D gene is TRBD2 (6 bases). The CDR3 runs to 12 residues. Germline assignment: CDR1 KGHSH and CDR2 LQKENI. V was clipped by 3 bases and J by 6 bases, with 6 bases between them.

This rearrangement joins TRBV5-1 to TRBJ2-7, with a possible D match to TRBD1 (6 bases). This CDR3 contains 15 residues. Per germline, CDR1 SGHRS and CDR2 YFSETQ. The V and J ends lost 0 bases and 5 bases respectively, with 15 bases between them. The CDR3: CASSLAPGAAHEQYF. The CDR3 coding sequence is TGCGCCAGCAGCTTGGCGCCAGGGGCCGCCCACGAGCAGTACTTC.

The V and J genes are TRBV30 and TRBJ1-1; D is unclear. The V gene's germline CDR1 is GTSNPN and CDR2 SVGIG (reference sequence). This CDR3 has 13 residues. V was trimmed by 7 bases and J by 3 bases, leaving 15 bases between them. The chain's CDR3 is CALIRGLDTEAFF. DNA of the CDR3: TGTGCCTTAATAAGAGGATTGGACACTGAAGCTTTCTTT. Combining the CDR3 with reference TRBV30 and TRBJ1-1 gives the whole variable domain SQTIHQWPATLVQPVGSPLSLECTVEGTSNPNLYWYRQAAGRGLQLLFYSVGIGQISSEVPQNLSASRPQDRQFILSSKKLLLSDSGFYLCALIRGLDTEAFFGQGTRLTVV.